Shown below are 27 T cell receptor beta chains from a single sample sequenced in a study of T cells after yellow fever vaccination. MiXCR was run by TCRdb on the 5' RACE reads, yielding one entry per CDR3 protein. The sample yields 610,000 or so distinct CDR3 sequences, roughly an eighth seen once. The sample here was PBMCs, taken on the day of the yellow fever booster vaccination. Receptors were obtained from a man aged 25 to 40 who received the YFV17D yellow fever vaccine.

The chain carries TRBV4-3 and TRBJ2-1, with D perhaps TRBD2 (6 bases). Trimming took off 0 bases at V and 1 base at J, with 19 bases between the two ends. Germline V gene lookup returns CDR1 LGHNA and CDR2 YSLEER. This CDR3 contains 19 residues. CDR3 residues: CASSQDGVEDYNSYNEQFF. The CDR3, as DNA: TGCGCCAGCAGCCAAGACGGAGTTGAGGACTACAATTCCTACAATGAGCAGTTCTTC.

The chain carries TRBV20-1 and TRBJ2-5; possible D gene TRBD2, 5 bases. The CDR3 runs to 12 residues. Germline V gene lookup returns CDR1 DFQATT and CDR2 SNEGSKA (reference sequence). V dropped 4 bases and J dropped 4 bases, with 10 bases sitting between them. CDR3 coding DNA: TGCAGTGCTACCGGTAGCGTAGAGACCCAGTACTTC. Residues: CSATGSVETQYF.

This clonotype was observed at least ten times. The V call is TRBV7-2, the J call TRBJ2-1; TRBD2 agrees at 8 bases. The CDR3 length is 15 residues. Germline assignment: CDR1 SGHTA and CDR2 FQGNSA. Trimming took 5 bases from V and 4 from J; bases not matched to a gene: 7. The CDR3 DNA is TGTGCCAGCAGCCCCACTAGCGGAAGGTACAATGAGCAGTTCTTC. This gives the protein CASSPTSGRYNEQFF.

J is TRBJ2-2 and V is TRBV6-2 or TRBV6-3; 12 bases are shared with TRBD2. Germline CDR1 MNHEY, CDR2 SVGEGT. The CDR3 is made up of 19 amino acids. J gave up 0 bases and V 8 bases, and 13 bases lay outside the gene matches. The CDR3 loop is CASRGVLAGGTTNTGELFF. The DNA of the CDR3 is TGTGCCAGCCGGGGGGTTCTAGCGGGAGGGACAACGAACACCGGGGAGCTGTTTTTT.

This clonotype showed up just a few times. The chain uses TRBV29-1 and TRBJ2-3, with TRBD2 matching over 7 bases. The CDR3 sequence is 17 residues long. In germline, CDR1 is SQVTM, CDR2 ANQGSEA. J gave up 0 bases and V 5 bases, and 14 bases lay outside the gene matches. The CDR3 nucleotides are TGCAGCGTTACCCCGCGCAAAGCGGGAACTAGCACAGATACGCAGTATTTT. Its translation: CSVTPRKAGTSTDTQYF.

This clonotype has only a few counts. The J gene is TRBJ2-5, the V gene TRBV18; the match to TRBD1 covers 7 bases. This CDR3 spans 15 amino acids. J lost 3 bases, V lost 3 bases, and 7 bases had no gene match. Germline CDR1 KGHSH, CDR2 LQKENI. The CDR3 spells CASSPLGTAKETQYF. The DNA of the CDR3 is TGTGCCAGCTCACCTTTAGGGACAGCCAAAGAGACCCAGTACTTC.

The V call is TRBV12-3 or TRBV12-4, the J call TRBJ2-1; the match to TRBD2 covers 12 bases. The CDR3 runs 18 residues. V shed 11 bases, J shed 7 bases, and the junction held 21 bases outside the gene matches. CDR3 in DNA: TGTGCCTTCAGTCCCGGACTAGCGGGAATTAGCTCGGGAAATGAGCAGTTCTTC. Residues: CAFSPGLAGISSGNEQFF.

This clonotype appeared a few times. V gene TRBV20-1 combines with J gene TRBJ2-5; D is unclear. V was trimmed by 2 bases and J by 4 bases, leaving 8 bases between them. This CDR3 contains 12 residues. Germline loops: CDR1 DFQATT, CDR2 SNEGSKA (reference sequence). CDR3 DNA sequence: TGCAGTGCTAGACTGGGCGCAGAGACCCAGTACTTC. This encodes CSARLGAETQYF.

This clonotype was detected ten times or more. The V call is TRBV23-1, the J call TRBJ2-7; a weak D match, TRBD1 (6 bases). Being an ORF, TRBV23-1 has a function that is uncertain. This CDR3 comprises 17 residues. Trimming left V 2 bases short and J 3 bases short, with 20 bases between. The CDR3 nucleotides read TGCGCCAGCAGTCAACCCGAATGGGGGTCCAGGGGCTACGAGCAGTACTTC. Its protein product is CASSQPEWGSRGYEQYF.

The chain combines TRBV10-3 with TRBJ2-2, with a weak D call TRBD1 (5 bases). Germline-derived CDR1 and CDR2 are ENHRY and SYGVKD. V lost 4 bases and J 6 bases, leaving 9 bases between the germline ends. CDR3 length: 13 amino acids. The CDR3 loop reads CAISAQGSGELFF. CDR3 nucleotides: TGTGCCATCAGTGCCCAGGGTTCCGGGGAGCTGTTTTTT.

The rearrangement uses TRBV30 and TRBJ2-5; unclear D gene. The germline CDR1 and CDR2 sequences are GTSNPN and SVGIG (reference sequence). V was trimmed by 8 bases and J by 3 bases, leaving 13 bases between them. CDR3 length: 12 amino acids. The CDR3 loop reads CAARLGKETQYF. The CDR3 DNA sequence: TGTGCCGCCCGACTGGGGAAAGAGACCCAGTACTTC.

This clonotype was counted only a few times. The chain uses TRBV20-1 and TRBJ2-2; no clear D. V lost 6 bases and J lost 8, with 13 bases in between. The CDR3 has 12 residues. Germline V gene data show CDR1 as DFQATT and CDR2 as SNEGSKA (reference sequence). CDR3 DNA: TGCAGTGCCCGGAGAAGAGTAGGGGAGCTGTTTTTT. It encodes CSARRRVGELFF.

This rearrangement joins TRBV7-7 to TRBJ2-5, with D possibly being TRBD1 (6 bases). CDR1 and CDR2 from the germline V gene are SSHAT and FNYEAQ (reference sequence). The V and J ends lost 5 bases and 5 bases respectively, with 12 bases between them. The CDR3 runs to 13 residues. The CDR3 reads CASSPQGPETQYF. The CDR3 nucleotides read TGTGCCAGCAGCCCGCAGGGGCCGGAGACCCAGTACTTC. The variable domain in full, completed from reference TRBV7-7 and TRBJ2-5, reads GAGVSQSPRYKVTKRGQDVTLRCDPISSHATLYWYQQALGQGPEFLTYFNYEAQPDKSGLPSDRFSAERPEGSISTLTIQRTEQRDSAMYRCASSPQGPETQYFGPGTRLLVL.

In its sample, this clonotype was seen a few times. The chain carries TRBV7-8 and TRBJ2-7; 9 bases are shared with TRBD1. Germline V gene lookup returns CDR1 SGHVS and CDR2 FQNEAQ. The CDR3 is 14 amino acids. J lost 5 bases, V lost 7 bases, and 9 bases had no gene match. This CDR3 reads CASNYRDRVNEQYF. As DNA, the CDR3 is TGTGCCAGCAACTACCGGGACAGGGTGAACGAGCAGTACTTC.

This clonotype was detected a few times. CDR3 sequence reads: CAISEPEARSGQETQYF. The CDR3 DNA reads as TGTGCCATCAGTGAGCCGGAAGCCAGGAGCGGCCAAGAGACCCAGTACTTC. This chain connects TRBV10-3 to TRBJ2-5; D may be TRBD2 (5 bases). This CDR3 region has 17 residues. With 2 bases removed from V and 1 base from J, the gap between germline ends came to 17 bases. The germline CDR1 and CDR2 sequences are ENHRY and SYGVKD.

This clonotype has only a few counts. The chain employs TRBV7-9 and TRBJ1-3; D unresolved. Trimming took 3 bases from V and 1 from J, leaving 10 bases between them. Germline CDR1 reads SEHNR; CDR2 reads FQNEAQ (reference sequence). The CDR3 covers 15 residues. Here the CDR3 reads CASSLQTVSGNTIYF. The CDR3 DNA is TGTGCCAGCAGCTTGCAGACTGTGTCTGGAAACACCATATATTTT.

The CDR3 nucleotides read TGCGCCAGCAGTCGCGGGGGGTCCGTCGGGAGCAATCAGCCCCAGCATTTT. This translates into CASSRGGSVGSNQPQHF. V and J are TRBV23-1 and TRBJ1-5; tentatively, D is TRBD1 (5 bases). TRBV23-1 belongs to the ORF category, with a function that is uncertain. The V end was cut by 4 bases, the J end by 1 base, with 17 bases between. This CDR3 contains 17 residues.

This clonotype was seen only a few times. This chain links TRBV7-9 with TRBJ1-1, with D possibly TRBD1 on 6 matching bases. Germline V lookup: CDR1 SEHNR, CDR2 FQNEAQ (reference sequence). The V and J ends lost 5 bases and 0 bases respectively, with 13 bases between them. CDR3 size: 15 residues. The CDR3 bases are TGTGCCAGCAGCCCTTGGGACAAGGTGAACACTGAAGCTTTCTTT. Encoded protein: CASSPWDKVNTEAFF.

This clonotype was recorded a few times. The chain combines TRBV20-1 with TRBJ2-3; no firm D call. Germline lookup yields CDR1 DFQATT and CDR2 SNEGSKA (reference sequence). The CDR3 covers 16 residues. Trimming cost V 0 bases and J 2 bases, with 15 bases left between them. The CDR3 sequence: CSARDYSQVATDTQYF. The CDR3, as DNA: TGCAGTGCTAGAGATTATTCCCAGGTGGCCACAGATACGCAGTATTTT.

CDR3 nucleotides: TGTGCCACGCGGGCTGGGGCCAACGTCCTGACTTTC. As protein: CATRAGANVLTF. The chain is built from TRBV28 and TRBJ2-6, with D maybe TRBD2 (5 bases). Germline V gives CDR1 MDHEN, CDR2 SYDVKM. CDR3 length: 12 residues. The V and J ends lost 10 bases and 2 bases respectively, with 6 bases between them. The full variable domain, completed using reference TRBV28 and TRBJ2-6, is DVKVTQSSRYLVKRTGEKVFLECVQDMDHENMFWYRQDPGLGLRLIYFSYDVKMKEKGDIPEGYSVSREKKERFSLILESASTNQTSMYLCATRAGANVLTFGAGSRLTVL.

This chain uses TRBV5-1 with TRBJ2-3; TRBD2 is a possible D gene (6 bases). Deletions cut 4 bases from V and 5 bases from J, with 17 bases between. CDR1 and CDR2 from the germline V gene are SGHRS and YFSETQ. The CDR3 length is 15 residues. The CDR3 reads CASSPGLPAGDTQYF. The CDR3, as DNA: TGCGCCAGCAGCCCTGGACTACCGGCGGGAGATACGCAGTATTTT.

This clonotype was seen ten or more times. The V and J genes are TRBV20-1 and TRBJ2-5; D possibly uses TRBD1 or TRBD2 (6 bases each). V was trimmed by 0 bases and J by 7 bases, leaving 12 bases between them. The CDR3 is 13 amino acids. Germline CDR1 is DFQATT and CDR2 is SNEGSKA (reference sequence). The CDR3 nucleotides are TGCAGTGCTAGAGATGCCGGGGGCTCGACCCAGTACTTC. It specifies CSARDAGGSTQYF.

This clonotype was seen a few times. The J gene is TRBJ2-7, the V gene TRBV6-1; D is perhaps TRBD1 (5 bases). The CDR3 contains 13 residues. The V end lost 6 bases, the J end lost 4 bases, and 13 bases lay between the germline ends. Per the germline V gene, CDR1 is MNHNS and CDR2 is SASEGT. The CDR3 DNA reads TGTGCCAGCAGCAGGACAATCCCGTACGAGCAGTACTTC. Protein product: CASSRTIPYEQYF.

This clonotype was seen repeatedly, ten times or more. The chain couples TRBV6-1 to TRBJ2-3; 8 bases fit TRBD1. With 4 bases clipped from V and 2 bases from J, the junction kept 5 bases outside the gene matches. CDR3 length: 15 amino acids. Germline values: CDR1 MNHNS, CDR2 SASEGT. The CDR3 nucleotides read TGTGCCAGCAGTGCCCACAGGGGGGCCACAGATACGCAGTATTTT. Its protein product is CASSAHRGATDTQYF.

The sample holds a few counts of this clonotype. The rearrangement uses TRBV7-6 and TRBJ2-1; 11 bases match TRBD2. Germline lookup yields CDR1 SGHVS and CDR2 FNYEAQ. The junction had 8 bases not matched to a gene; V was cut back by 6 bases and J by 4 bases. The CDR3 runs to 16 residues. The CDR3, as DNA: TGTGCCAGCAGACCTTCGACTAGCGGGATTTACAATGAGCAGTTCTTC. Its protein product is CASRPSTSGIYNEQFF.

This clonotype was observed a handful of times. The V gene is TRBV5-4, the J gene TRBJ2-1; 9 positions agree with TRBD2. V lost 5 bases and J lost 5; bases outside the gene matches: 8. Germline V CDR1 and CDR2: SGHNT, YYREEE (reference sequence). This CDR3 contains 15 residues. CDR3 bases: TGTGCCAGCAGTCGACTAGCGGCTAATAACAATGAGCAGTTCTTC. This encodes CASSRLAANNNEQFF.

This clonotype was seen more than once but under ten times. The chain has TRBV20-1 and TRBJ2-2, with 7 bases that match TRBD2. The CDR3 spans 17 residues. J gave up 1 base and V 1 base, and 9 bases lay outside the gene matches. CDR1 and CDR2 from the germline V gene are DFQATT and SNEGSKA (reference sequence). CDR3 in DNA: TGCAGTGCTAGAGGAGGAGCGGGAACTATGAACACCGGGGAGCTGTTTTTT. This sequence encodes CSARGGAGTMNTGELFF.